This entry lists 31 T cell receptor beta chains sequenced from one sample in a study of blood T cells in healthy people across ages. Then a second PCR, running about 6 to 11 cycles, was carried out with a sample-barcoded 5' primer and a J-beta primer mix. One entry per CDR3 protein, called by TCRdb with MiXCR from the 5' RACE reads. Of some 1 million distinct CDR3 sequences in the sample, around 43% were seen once. The sample comprised blood. The receptors come from a woman aged 60-70 years in good health.

V usage is TRBV10-2 and J usage is TRBJ1-6; possibly TRBD1 for D (5 bases). CDR3 length: 18 residues. Trimming took 4 bases from V and 7 from J, leaving 23 bases between them. CDR1 is WSHSY, CDR2 SAAADI, per germline. Here the CDR3 reads CASSVFEGPAFSNSPLHF. The CDR3 bases are TGCGCCAGCAGTGTATTCGAGGGACCCGCCTTTTCAAATTCACCCCTCCACTTT.

This clonotype was detected only a few times. The rearrangement joins TRBV6-2 or TRBV6-3 to TRBJ2-5, with a possible D match to TRBD2 (5 bases). Germline loops: CDR1 MNHEY, CDR2 SVGEGT. The CDR3 spans 15 residues. The V end lost 6 bases, the J end lost 11 bases, and 25 bases lay between the germline ends. CDR3 sequence: CASREISGARREQYF. The CDR3 bases are TGTGCCAGCAGGGAAATCAGCGGAGCCCGGAGAGAGCAGTACTTC.

CDR3 DNA: TGCGCCAGCAGCCAAGTTTTACAGCGGGGCTCCTACGAGCAGTACTTC. Translated: CASSQVLQRGSYEQYF. The chain has TRBV4-1 and TRBJ2-7; the match to TRBD2 covers 7 bases. V shed 1 base, J shed 0 bases, and the junction held 6 bases outside the gene matches. CDR3 size: 16 residues. Germline values: CDR1 MGHRA, CDR2 YSYEKL.

The chain combines TRBV7-2 with TRBJ2-5; the match to TRBD2 covers 9 bases. J lost 5 bases, V lost 1 base, and 5 bases had no gene match. This CDR3 has 15 amino acids. Looked up from germline, CDR1 is SGHTA and CDR2 is FQGNSA. The CDR3 protein is CASSLGGRGAETQYF. In DNA form, the CDR3 reads TGTGCCAGCAGCTTAGGCGGGAGGGGGGCGGAGACCCAGTACTTC.

The V gene is TRBV3-1, the J gene TRBJ2-5, with D unresolved. The assigned J gene may be wrong: the sequence end matches TRBJ2-7 better. The CDR3 runs to 16 residues. Germline-derived CDR1 and CDR2 are LGHDT and YNNKEL (reference sequence). The CDR3 reads CASSQPLSLLFHEQYF. In nucleotides, the CDR3 is TGTGCCAGCAGCCAACCCTTGTCCCTCCTTTTTCACGAGCAGTACTTC.

Ten or more counts support this clonotype. The rearrangement links TRBV12-3 or TRBV12-4 to TRBJ2-5, with 13 bases fitting TRBD2. Losses at the gene ends were 7 bases for V and 4 bases for J; bases not matched to a gene: 12. The CDR3 has 17 residues. CDR3 residues: CASTQTSGRLAAETQYF. In DNA form, the CDR3 reads TGTGCCAGCACTCAGACTAGCGGGAGGCTCGCCGCAGAGACCCAGTACTTC.

The chain combines TRBV12-3 or TRBV12-4 with TRBJ2-1, with 7 bases lining up with TRBD2. V lost 2 bases, J lost 4 bases, and 5 bases stayed unmatched. CDR3 length equals 15 residues. In nucleotides, the CDR3 is TGTGCCAGCAGTTTAAAGCGGGGTTGGTACAATGAGCAGTTCTTC. It translates to CASSLKRGWYNEQFF.

The chain recombines TRBV12-3 or TRBV12-4 with TRBJ2-2; D is perhaps TRBD1 or TRBD2 (5 bases each). Trimming stripped 6 bases from V and 6 bases from J, with 8 bases between. CDR3 length equals 12 residues. CDR3 DNA sequence: TGTGCCAGCAGCGAGGGGCCCGGGGAGCTGTTTTTT. Protein product: CASSEGPGELFF.

This clonotype came up once. V gene TRBV20-1 combines with J gene TRBJ2-5; 8 bases map to TRBD2. The germline V gene encodes CDR1 DFQATT and CDR2 SNEGSKA (reference sequence). V was pared by 3 bases and J by 4 bases, with 13 bases of the junction left unmatched. The CDR3 consists of 16 residues. The CDR3 region has the DNA TGCAGTGCTAGGTTATATTGGCGGGAGGACCGAGAGACCCAGTACTTC. This gives the protein CSARLYWREDRETQYF.

The chain recombines TRBV4-2 with TRBJ2-7, with D tentatively TRBD2 (6 bases). CDR3 length equals 18 residues. V shed 4 bases and J shed 0 bases, with 22 bases lying between them. CDR1 is LGHNA and CDR2 is YNFKEQ in the germline V gene. CDR3 amino acids: CASSPKMGGGAFSYEQYF. CDR3 nucleotide sequence: TGTGCCAGCAGCCCGAAGATGGGGGGAGGAGCGTTCTCCTACGAGCAGTACTTC.

In this sample, this clonotype turned up a few times. CDR3 amino acids: CASGLVQGGEETQYF. The CDR3 nucleotides read TGTGCTAGTGGTTTGGTCCAGGGGGGCGAAGAGACCCAGTACTTC. The V and J genes are TRBV12-5 and TRBJ2-5; D may be TRBD1 (7 bases). The CDR3 totals 15 residues. The germline V and J ends were trimmed by 0 bases and 3 bases, with 11 bases remaining between them. Germline V gives CDR1 LGHNT, CDR2 FRNRAP.

This clonotype turned up a few times. J is TRBJ2-3 and V is TRBV9; TRBD2 matches at 15 bases. Losses at the gene ends were 4 bases for V and 5 bases for J; bases not matched to a gene: 5. CDR3 length equals 16 residues. Germline CDR1 reads SGDLS; CDR2 reads YYNGEE. CDR3 in amino acids: CASSSRTSGRVDTQYF. CDR3 coding DNA: TGTGCCAGCAGCTCACGGACTAGCGGGAGGGTAGATACGCAGTATTTT. Filled out from reference TRBV9 and TRBJ2-3, the complete variable domain reads DSGVTQTPKHLITATGQRVTLRCSPRSGDLSVYWYQQSLDQGLQFLIQYYNGEERAKGNILERFSAQQFPDLHSELNLSSLELGDSALYFCASSSRTSGRVDTQYFGPGTRLTVL.

V is TRBV10-3 and J is TRBJ2-5; 8 nucleotides match TRBD1. The assigned J gene may be wrong: the sequence end matches TRBJ2-7 better. This CDR3 is built from 12 residues. CDR1 ENHRY and CDR2 SYGVKD come from the germline V gene. CDR3 bases: TGTGCCATCGCCACGGACAGGGTCGAGCAGTACTTC. Translating it yields CAIATDRVEQYF.

J is TRBJ2-1 and V is TRBV3-1, with D unresolved. CDR3 length: 14 amino acids. Germline CDR1 and CDR2: LGHDT and YNNKEL (reference sequence). V lost 2 bases, J lost 8 bases, and 13 bases lay in between. In nucleotides, the CDR3 is TGTGCCAGCAGCCAACCCGACACCACCGATGAGCAGTTCTTC. It translates to CASSQPDTTDEQFF.

This clonotype was counted a few times. CDR3 loop: CASSSTPGQGGEKLFF. Written as DNA, the CDR3 is TGTGCCAGCAGTTCCACCCCGGGACAGGGCGGGGAAAAACTGTTTTTT. The chain combines TRBV6-5 with TRBJ1-4; 9 nucleotides line up with TRBD1. This CDR3 contains 16 residues. V was pared by 4 bases and J by 8 bases, with 11 bases of the junction left unmatched. The germline V gene has CDR1 MNHEY and CDR2 SVGAGI.

The V gene is TRBV28, the J gene TRBJ2-7, with TRBD2 identical over 10 bases. CDR3 length equals 13 residues. V shed 8 bases and J 4 bases; nucleotides not matched to a gene: 5. Germline V lookup: CDR1 MDHEN, CDR2 SYDVKM. The chain's CDR3 is CASCGLAEYEQYF. The CDR3 coding sequence is TGTGCCAGCTGTGGACTAGCGGAGTACGAGCAGTACTTC. Variable domain in full (rest from reference TRBV28 and TRBJ2-7): DVKVTQSSRYLVKRTGEKVFLECVQDMDHENMFWYRQDPGLGLRLIYFSYDVKMKEKGDIPEGYSVSREKKERFSLILESASTNQTSMYLCASCGLAEYEQYFGPGTRLTVT.

The chain recombines TRBV30 with TRBJ2-7; D is unclear. Trimming took off 0 bases at V and 4 bases at J, with 7 bases between the two ends. This CDR3 is 12 amino acids long. Per germline, CDR1 GTSNPN and CDR2 SVGIG (reference sequence). The CDR3 region is CAWSVQLYEQYF. Written as DNA, the CDR3 is TGTGCCTGGAGTGTACAGTTATACGAGCAGTACTTC.

The CDR3 protein is CASLPLSSYNEQFF. The CDR3 DNA reads TGTGCCAGTTTGCCCCTGAGCTCCTACAATGAGCAGTTCTTC. The V gene is TRBV28, the J gene TRBJ2-1; D is unclear. Germline-derived CDR1 and CDR2 are MDHEN and SYDVKM. This CDR3 comprises 14 residues. Trimming removed 9 bases from V and 0 bases from J, with 12 bases in between.

This clonotype showed up just once. A much larger clone sits a single nucleotide away, making a read error possible. The chain recombines TRBV7-2 with TRBJ2-6, with a tentative D call TRBD2 (5 bases). V lost 6 bases, J lost 4 bases, and 10 bases lay in between. The germline gives CDR1 SGHTA, CDR2 FQGNSA. The CDR3 has 14 residues. CDR3 DNA: TGTGCCAGCAGATCCGGGATCGGGGCCAACGTCCTGACTTTC. Its protein is CASRSGIGANVLTF.

As concerns this clonotype: This may stem from a read error, because a much larger clone lies one nucleotide away. V and J are TRBV11-2 and TRBJ2-6; D unresolved. The CDR3 loop spans 15 amino acids. Germline CDR1 is SGHAT and CDR2 is FQNNGV. The CDR3 DNA reads TGTGCCAGCAGCTTAGGGCCCTCTAGGGCCAACGTCCTGACTTTC. Encoded protein: CASSLGPSRANVLTF.

This clonotype came up a few times. The chain couples TRBV7-9 to TRBJ2-7; 13 nucleotides match TRBD2. Germline V gene sequence: CDR1 SEHNR, CDR2 FQNEAQ (reference sequence). V was pared by 4 bases and J by 7 bases, with 10 bases of the junction left unmatched. CDR3 size: 16 residues. The CDR3 loop reads CASSSPGLAGVGEQYF. The CDR3 DNA reads as TGTGCCAGCAGCTCCCCCGGACTAGCGGGAGTCGGGGAGCAGTACTTC.

This chain uses TRBV20-1 with TRBJ2-3; 15 nucleotides agree with TRBD2. V gave up 5 bases and J gave up 3 bases; unmatched junction bases: 3. The length of the CDR3 is 15 residues. Germline V gene lookup returns CDR1 DFQATT and CDR2 SNEGSKA (reference sequence). The DNA for the CDR3 is TGCAGTGCTGGGACTAGCGGGAGGTTGACAGATACGCAGTATTTT. Protein product: CSAGTSGRLTDTQYF.

The chain employs TRBV20-1 and TRBJ1-2; D gene uncertain. Germline V CDR1 and CDR2: DFQATT, SNEGSKA (reference sequence). The germline V and J ends were trimmed by 5 bases and 0 bases, with 19 bases remaining between them. This CDR3 region has 16 residues. The CDR3 DNA reads as TGCAGTGCTCTACCCCCGGGCAGGTCGACTAACTATGGCTACACCTTC. This gives the protein CSALPPGRSTNYGYTF.

The V and J genes are TRBV2 and TRBJ2-7, with a tentative D call TRBD1 (6 bases). This CDR3 is 14 amino acids long. Trimming removed 10 bases from V and 5 bases from J, with 21 bases in between. Looked up from germline, CDR1 is SNHLY and CDR2 is FYNNEI. In DNA form, the CDR3 reads TGTGCCATAAAGGGGGTAGGATCGATGAACGAGCAGTACTTC. Encoded protein: CAIKGVGSMNEQYF.

This clonotype was seen more than once but under ten times. V is TRBV20-1 and J is TRBJ2-5; D possibly uses TRBD1 or TRBD2 (6 bases each). This CDR3 spans 15 amino acids. The V end was cut by 4 bases, the J end by 3 bases, with 18 bases between. The germline V gene encodes CDR1 DFQATT and CDR2 SNEGSKA (reference sequence). The CDR3 bases are TGCAGTGCTACCGGGGTAGGGGGGAGCGAAGAGACCCAGTACTTC. It codes for CSATGVGGSEETQYF.

CDR3 protein: CASSLARGVRDTQYF. DNA of the CDR3: TGCGCCAGCAGCTTGGCCAGAGGGGTGAGAGATACGCAGTATTTT. The V gene is TRBV5-1, the J gene TRBJ2-3; D is possibly TRBD1 or TRBD2 (5 bases each). The germline gives CDR1 SGHRS, CDR2 YFSETQ. The CDR3 runs to 15 residues. V dropped 0 bases and J dropped 5 bases, with 13 bases sitting between them.

This chain uses TRBV5-1 with TRBJ2-1; 7 positions match TRBD2. Trimming cost V 5 bases and J 14 bases; bases outside gene matches: 10. The CDR3 spans 12 residues. The V gene's germline CDR1 is SGHRS and CDR2 YFSETQ. CDR3 sequence: CASRGGSLEEFF. CDR3 nucleotides: TGCGCCAGCAGGGGAGGGTCCCTAGAGGAGTTCTTC.

Only a few counts were recorded for this clonotype. The chain joins TRBV5-1 to TRBJ2-1, with TRBD2 matching 9 bases. CDR3 length equals 14 residues. The V gene end was trimmed by 7 bases and the J gene end by 7 bases; junction bases not matched to a gene: 9. Per germline, CDR1 SGHRS and CDR2 YFSETQ. CDR3 sequence: CASLAGAGGNEQFF. DNA of the CDR3: TGCGCCAGCTTGGCGGGAGCGGGAGGTAATGAGCAGTTCTTC.

The chain couples TRBV5-1 to TRBJ2-1, with 8 bases matching TRBD2. The germline V gene has CDR1 SGHRS and CDR2 YFSETQ. V shed 1 base, J shed 2 bases, and the junction held 5 bases outside the gene matches. The CDR3 loop spans 16 amino acids. CDR3 in DNA: TGCGCCAGCAGCTTGCAAAGCGGGGGAGCCTACAATGAGCAGTTCTTC. Translated: CASSLQSGGAYNEQFF.

Concerning this clonotype itself: An end of the junction does not agree with germline; a read error may underlie this. The gene calls are TRBV5-1 and TRBJ2-1; 9 bases align to TRBD1. The CDR3 sequence is 14 residues long. Germline loops: CDR1 SGHRS, CDR2 YFSETQ. The CDR3 loop reads CASEHGTGYKEQFF. In DNA, the CDR3 is TGCGCCAGCGAACATGGGACAGGGTACAAGGAGCAGTTCTTC.

This chain joins TRBV11-1 and TRBJ2-3; D is ambiguous. CDR3 length: 17 residues. V gave up 5 bases and J gave up 4 bases, with 22 bases separating them. Germline V CDR1 and CDR2: SGHAT, FQDESV (reference sequence). CDR3 DNA: TGTGCCAGCAGCCCGCCCATGACGCGCGGAGATTCAGATACGCAGTATTTT. Translation gives CASSPPMTRGDSDTQYF.